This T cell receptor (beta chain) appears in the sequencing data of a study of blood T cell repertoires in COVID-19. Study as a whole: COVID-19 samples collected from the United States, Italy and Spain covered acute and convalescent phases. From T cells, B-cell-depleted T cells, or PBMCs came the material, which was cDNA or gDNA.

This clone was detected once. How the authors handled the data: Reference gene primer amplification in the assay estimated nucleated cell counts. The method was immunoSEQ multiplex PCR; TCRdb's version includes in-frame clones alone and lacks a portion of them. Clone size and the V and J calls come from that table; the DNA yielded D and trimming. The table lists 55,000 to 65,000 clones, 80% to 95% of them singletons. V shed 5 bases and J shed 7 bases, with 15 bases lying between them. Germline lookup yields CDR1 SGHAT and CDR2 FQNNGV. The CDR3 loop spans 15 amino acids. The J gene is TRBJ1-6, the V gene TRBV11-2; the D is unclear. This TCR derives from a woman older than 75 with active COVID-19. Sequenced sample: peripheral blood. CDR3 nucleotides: TGTGCCAGCAGCACCCGAGGTTCGGAAAATTCACCCCTCCACTTT. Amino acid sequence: CASSTRGSENSPLHF.